The 24 T cell receptor beta chains presented below share a single source sample, sequenced in a study of cytomegalovirus exposure and HLA in healthy donors. Researchers ran the PCR with 60 Vbeta and 13 Jbeta primers. This table comes from immunoSEQ multiplex PCR, and its TCRdb copy is limited to in-frame clones, with some not included. The sample gives 150,000 to 200,000 clones, around 82% of which show up once; 2.4% is in the top ten. The source material was PBMCs. These receptors were obtained from a man between 60 and 75 years old in good health and CMV-seronegative.

This chain links TRBV7-2 with TRBJ2-1, with D possibly TRBD2 on 6 matching bases. The germline gives CDR1 SGHTA, CDR2 FQGNSA. The CDR3 totals 17 residues. The V and J ends lost 1 base and 6 bases respectively, with 19 bases between them. The CDR3 region is CASSLVGTHANVNEQFF. Written as DNA, the CDR3 is TGTGCCAGCAGCTTAGTGGGGACTCATGCCAATGTCAATGAGCAGTTCTTC.

The chain is built from TRBV27 and TRBJ2-2, with a possible D match to TRBD1 (6 bases). This CDR3 region has 17 residues. Per the germline V gene, CDR1 is MNHEY and CDR2 is SMNVEV (reference sequence). V was trimmed by 4 bases and J by 5 bases, leaving 20 bases between them. DNA of the CDR3: TGTGCCAGCAGTTCCGGGACACTCGGAGGCTGGACCGGGGAGCTGTTTTTT. Residues: CASSSGTLGGWTGELFF.

The chain has TRBV9 and TRBJ1-1; D not resolved. CDR1 and CDR2 (germline): SGDLS, YYNGEE. Between the trimmed V and J ends, which lost 6 bases and 3 bases, there was a span of 15 bases. The CDR3 covers 14 residues. DNA for the CDR3: TGTGCCAGCACTCCCGAGGTGTGGCACACTGAAGCTTTCTTT. It specifies CASTPEVWHTEAFF.

This chain links TRBV5-1 with TRBJ2-7; no firm D call. V shed 0 bases and J shed 12 bases, with 13 bases lying between them. This CDR3 has 12 amino acids. Germline CDR1 and CDR2: SGHRS and YFSETQ. CDR3 region: CASSLAGCPVYF. For the CDR3, the DNA is TGCGCCAGCAGCTTGGCCGGGTGTCCCGTGTACTTC.

This chain links TRBV19 with TRBJ1-2; TRBD1 agrees at 12 bases. Germline CDR1 and CDR2: LNHDA and SQIVND (reference sequence). This CDR3 comprises 14 residues. V was clipped by 4 bases and J by 6 bases; unmatched bases: 3. The CDR3 region has the DNA TGTGCCAGTAGTACGGGACAGGGGGCGAATGGCTACACCTTC. Its protein product is CASSTGQGANGYTF.

This rearrangement joins TRBV7-9 to TRBJ2-2, with D perhaps TRBD1 (5 bases). CDR1 and CDR2 from the germline V gene are SEHNR and FQNEAQ (reference sequence). The CDR3 totals 18 residues. V lost 0 bases and J lost 4, with 18 bases in between. The CDR3 nucleotides are TGTGCCAGCAGCTTAGCTTGGGCTCGACAGAGAAGCACCGGGGAGCTGTTTTTT. Its translation: CASSLAWARQRSTGELFF.

In nucleotides, the CDR3 is TGTGCCAGCAGTCAGGACAGGGCCCACAATGAGCAGTTCTTC. It translates to CASSQDRAHNEQFF. This chain connects TRBV6-5 to TRBJ2-1; 8 bases are a match to TRBD1. The CDR3 is made up of 14 amino acids. Germline V gene lookup returns CDR1 MNHEY and CDR2 SVGAGI. With 5 bases clipped from V and 5 bases from J, the junction kept 5 bases outside the gene matches.

J is TRBJ2-3 and V is TRBV19; 8 bases map to TRBD1. From germline, CDR1 is LNHDA and CDR2 SQIVND (reference sequence). The CDR3 is 14 amino acids. The ends lost 5 bases at V and 0 bases at J; junction bases unmatched: 1. CDR3 amino acids: CASSQGASTDTQYF. Written as DNA, the CDR3 is TGTGCCAGTAGTCAGGGGGCCAGCACAGATACGCAGTATTTT.

The V gene is TRBV5-1, the J gene TRBJ2-2; 7 nucleotides match TRBD1. This CDR3 region has 16 residues. Germline values: CDR1 SGHRS, CDR2 YFSETQ. V dropped 3 bases and J dropped 1; count of bases not matched to a gene: 6. Here the CDR3 reads CASSSLGGLNTGELFF. The CDR3 DNA is TGCGCCAGCAGCTCGCTAGGGGGCTTGAACACCGGGGAGCTGTTTTTT.

The J gene is TRBJ1-1, the V gene TRBV6-1; D perhaps matches TRBD1 (6 bases). Trimming removed 8 bases at V and 5 bases at J, with 18 bases between. The CDR3 has 14 residues. The germline gives CDR1 MNHNS, CDR2 SASEGT. Here the CDR3 reads CASATRGGKTEAFF. The CDR3 DNA sequence: TGTGCCAGCGCAACTAGGGGGGGGAAGACTGAAGCTTTCTTT.

The V and J genes are TRBV7-3 and TRBJ2-1; D might be TRBD1 (5 bases). The CDR3 spans 13 residues. The germline gives CDR1 SGHTA, CDR2 FQGTGA. V lost 5 bases and J 6 bases, leaving 11 bases between the germline ends. The CDR3 sequence: CASSAGWGNEQFF. The CDR3 bases are TGTGCCAGCAGCGCAGGGTGGGGCAATGAGCAGTTCTTC.

A single count supports this clone. This rearrangement joins TRBV19 to TRBJ1-6; maybe TRBD1 (6 bases). Germline-derived CDR1 and CDR2 are LNHDA and SQIVND (reference sequence). V shed 5 bases and J shed 10 bases, with 15 bases lying between them. CDR3 size: 14 residues. The CDR3 nucleotides are TGTGCCAGTAGTCGTGACAGGTCACAGTCACCCCTCCACTTT. This translates into CASSRDRSQSPLHF.

This sequence joins TRBV10-3 and TRBJ1-4; possibly TRBD1 for D (6 bases). This CDR3 contains 12 residues. V gave up 10 bases and J gave up 4 bases, with 10 bases separating them. Germline assignment: CDR1 ENHRY and CDR2 SYGVKD. CDR3 DNA: TGTGCCACCAAAGGGGGTAATGAAAAACTGTTTTTT. Translating gives CATKGGNEKLFF.

This clone was counted a few times. V and J are TRBV7-9 and TRBJ2-2; 9 nucleotides match TRBD1. From germline, CDR1 is SEHNR and CDR2 FQNEAQ (reference sequence). Losses at the gene ends were 2 bases for V and 4 bases for J; bases not matched to a gene: 5. CDR3 length: 16 residues. The CDR3 reads CASSLTGGAGTGELFF. In nucleotides, the CDR3 is TGTGCCAGCAGCTTAACAGGGGGCGCGGGCACCGGGGAGCTGTTTTTT.

About this clone itself: The junction shows a germline mismatch at one end, possibly a read error. V gene TRBV2 combines with J gene TRBJ1-1; D uncertain. Per germline, CDR1 SNHLY and CDR2 FYNNEI. The CDR3 contains 15 residues. The CDR3 DNA follows: TGTGCCAGCAGGGAAGGGCCAATCATGAACACTGAAGCTTTCTTT. Its translation: CASREGPIMNTEAFF.

In this sample, this clone turned up a few times. The chain carries TRBV19 and TRBJ2-1; 7 bases fit TRBD2. Germline V CDR1 and CDR2: LNHDA, SQIVND (reference sequence). The junction had 5 bases not matched to a gene; V was cut back by 2 bases and J by 4 bases. This CDR3 region has 15 residues. In DNA form, the CDR3 reads TGTGCCAGTAGTATACCCCGCGGGGGATACAATGAGCAGTTCTTC. It translates to CASSIPRGGYNEQFF.

The chain joins TRBV15 to TRBJ2-7; weak D call: TRBD1 (6 bases). The CDR3 has 14 residues. Germline V gene lookup returns CDR1 LNHNV and CDR2 YYDKDF (reference sequence). Deletions cut 0 bases from V and 1 base from J, with 7 bases between. CDR3 nucleotide sequence: TGTGCCACCAGCAGAGACAGGGGTTCCTACGAGCAGTACTTC. Protein sequence: CATSRDRGSYEQYF.

The chain recombines TRBV19 with TRBJ2-2; a possible D gene is TRBD2 (6 bases). The CDR3 has 15 amino acids. From germline, CDR1 is LNHDA and CDR2 SQIVND (reference sequence). V was clipped by 7 bases and J by 2 bases, with 14 bases between them. This CDR3 reads CASTLAYYNTGELFF. In DNA, the CDR3 is TGTGCCAGTACCCTAGCGTATTATAACACCGGGGAGCTGTTTTTT.

V is TRBV7-9 and J is TRBJ2-5; 10 nucleotides align to TRBD1. The CDR3 is made up of 15 amino acids. With 2 bases clipped from V and 4 bases from J, the junction kept 4 bases outside the gene matches. Germline lookup yields CDR1 SEHNR and CDR2 FQNEAQ (reference sequence). The CDR3: CASSLRTGGTETQYF. Here the CDR3 DNA reads TGTGCCAGCAGCTTACGGACAGGGGGTACAGAGACCCAGTACTTC.

The chain has TRBV4-2 and TRBJ2-7; 11 bases map to TRBD1. The trim removed 4 bases at V and 7 bases at J, leaving 9 bases unmatched. CDR1 and CDR2 (germline): LGHNA, YNFKEQ. The CDR3 runs to 15 residues. CDR3 amino acids: CASSRDGQGAGEQYF. The CDR3 DNA sequence: TGTGCCAGCAGCCGCGACGGACAGGGGGCAGGTGAGCAGTACTTC.

This clone was counted a single time. This chain uses TRBV6-5 with TRBJ2-5; 10 bases fit TRBD1. This CDR3 comprises 15 residues. The V gene end was trimmed by 2 bases and the J gene end by 4 bases; junction bases not matched to a gene: 4. CDR1 is MNHEY, CDR2 SVGAGI, per germline. Here the CDR3 reads CASSYDRGRGETQYF. As DNA, the CDR3 is TGTGCCAGCAGTTACGACAGGGGGCGTGGAGAGACCCAGTACTTC.

This clone was observed a few times. The J gene is TRBJ2-5, the V gene TRBV6-6, with 9 positions matching TRBD2. V shed 8 bases and J 3 bases; nucleotides not matched to a gene: 10. CDR3 length: 15 residues. Germline V gene data show CDR1 as MNHNY and CDR2 as SVGAGI (reference sequence). The CDR3: CASLYGASGKETQYF. Here the CDR3 DNA reads TGTGCCAGCCTTTATGGGGCTAGCGGGAAAGAGACCCAGTACTTC.

This sequence joins TRBV27 and TRBJ2-1; TRBD2 matches 7 bases. Trimming removed 8 bases from V and 4 bases from J; junction bases left unmatched: 11. The CDR3 loop spans 15 amino acids. Germline CDR1 reads MNHEY; CDR2 reads SMNVEV (reference sequence). CDR3 loop: CASGLRRERYNEQFF. CDR3 DNA sequence: TGTGCCAGCGGACTTAGGCGGGAGCGATACAATGAGCAGTTCTTC.

The chain has TRBV4-1 and TRBJ1-1; TRBD1 agrees at 10 bases. CDR3 length: 15 amino acids. The ends lost 2 bases at V and 5 bases at J; junction bases unmatched: 5. Per the germline V gene, CDR1 is MGHRA and CDR2 is YSYEKL. CDR3 amino acids: CASSQIGTGETEAFF. The CDR3 DNA is TGCGCCAGCAGCCAAATCGGGACAGGGGAAACTGAAGCTTTCTTT.